This TCR beta chain came from a study of early T cells in non-severe SARS-CoV-2 infection. TCRdb independently ran MiXCR on the 5' RACE reads; one entry per CDR3 protein. Here the sample spans some 73,000 distinct CDR3 sequences, over 9.5% being singletons. This clonotype came up a few times. The CDR3 runs 13 residues. The V and J ends lost 4 bases and 6 bases respectively, with 16 bases between them. In germline, CDR1 is DFQATT, CDR2 SNEGSKA (reference sequence). The chain has TRBV20-1 and TRBJ2-7, with TRBD2 as a possible D gene (6 bases). Sample: whole blood. The clonotype was recovered from an adult who was a healthcare worker with PCR-confirmed SARS-CoV-2 infection or an uninfected control (not recorded which). CDR3 coding DNA: TGCAGTGCTAACCCCTGGGGGGTCGGCGAGCAGTACTTC. It codes for CSANPWGVGEQYF.